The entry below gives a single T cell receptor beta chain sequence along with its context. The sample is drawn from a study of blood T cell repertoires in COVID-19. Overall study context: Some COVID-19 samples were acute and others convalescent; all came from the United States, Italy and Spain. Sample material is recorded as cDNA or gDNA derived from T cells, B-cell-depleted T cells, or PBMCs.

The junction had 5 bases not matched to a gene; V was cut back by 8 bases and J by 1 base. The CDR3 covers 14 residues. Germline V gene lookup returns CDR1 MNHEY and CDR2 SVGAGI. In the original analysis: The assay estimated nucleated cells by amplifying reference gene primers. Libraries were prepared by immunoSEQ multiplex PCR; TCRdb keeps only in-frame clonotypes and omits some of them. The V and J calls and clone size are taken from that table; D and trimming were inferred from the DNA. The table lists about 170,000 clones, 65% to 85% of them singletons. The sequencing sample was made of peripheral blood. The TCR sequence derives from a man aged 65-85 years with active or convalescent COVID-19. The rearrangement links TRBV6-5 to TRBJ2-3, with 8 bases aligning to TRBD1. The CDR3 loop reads CASQTGDGTDTQYF. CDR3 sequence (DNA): TGTGCCAGCCAGACAGGGGATGGCACAGATACGCAGTATTTT.